One sample yielded the 9 T cell receptor beta chains listed below, sequenced in a study of blood T cell repertoires in COVID-19. Some clones are missing from TCRdb's copy, which holds only in-frame ones; the method was immunoSEQ multiplex PCR. The profile shows 50,000 to 55,000 clones, about 87% of them singletons. The sample was peripheral blood. The receptors stem from a man aged 50 to 60 with acute or convalescent COVID-19.

The V gene is TRBV18, the J gene TRBJ1-4; no firm D call. V shed 8 bases and J shed 14 bases, with 21 bases lying between them. Germline V lookup: CDR1 KGHSH, CDR2 LQKENI. CDR3 length: 13 amino acids. CDR3 amino acids: CASAAVLRESLFF. In DNA, the CDR3 is TGTGCCAGCGCGGCAGTACTGAGGGAGAGCCTGTTTTTT.

This sequence joins TRBV6-4 and TRBJ1-1; no firm D call. The length of the CDR3 is 13 residues. The V end lost 0 bases, the J end lost 7 bases, and 9 bases lay between the germline ends. Per germline, CDR1 MRHNA and CDR2 SNTAGT. Here the CDR3 DNA reads TGTGCCAGCAGTGACTCGAATTTCGGTGAAGCTTTCTTT. Translation gives CASSDSNFGEAFF.

The chain has TRBV10-1 and TRBJ1-5; D is perhaps TRBD1 (6 bases). Germline V lookup: CDR1 WNHNN, CDR2 SYGVQD (reference sequence). With 10 bases removed from V and 4 bases from J, the gap between germline ends came to 20 bases. The CDR3 has 15 amino acids. The CDR3 nucleotides are TGCGCCAAGGGGGGGGCTGAACGTTCAAATCAGCCCCAGCATTTT. Translating gives CAKGGAERSNQPQHF.

The CDR3 loop reads CASSVTGTDTQYF. As DNA, the CDR3 is TGTGCCAGCAGCGTAACAGGGACAGATACGCAGTATTTT. The chain is built from TRBV11-2 and TRBJ2-3; TRBD1 might be the D (6 bases). Per the germline V gene, CDR1 is SGHAT and CDR2 is FQNNGV. The CDR3 has 13 amino acids. Trimming took off 5 bases at V and 3 bases at J, with 9 bases between the two ends. Full variable domain (remainder filled in from reference TRBV11-2 and TRBJ2-3): EAGVAQSPRYKIIEKRQSVAFWCNPISGHATLYWYQQILGQGPKLLIQFQNNGVVDDSQLPKDRFSAERLKGVDSTLKIQPAKLEDSAVYLCASSVTGTDTQYFGPGTRLTVL.

The sample holds one count of this clone. The V call is TRBV5-6, the J call TRBJ2-7, with 9 nucleotides matching TRBD1. CDR1 SGHDT and CDR2 YYEEEE come from the germline V gene. Trimming cost V 4 bases and J 3 bases; bases outside gene matches: 5. CDR3 length equals 14 residues. CDR3 loop: CASSLGTGNYEQYF. CDR3 nucleotides: TGTGCCAGCAGCCTCGGGACAGGGAACTACGAGCAGTACTTC.

Remarks on this clone: This same CDR3 is encoded by further DNA sequences in the sample. The CDR3 loop reads CASRLAGGGDTQYF. The CDR3 nucleotides are TGTGCCAGCAGGCTAGCGGGGGGCGGGGATACGCAGTATTTT. V usage is TRBV27 and J usage is TRBJ2-3, with 11 bases aligning to TRBD2. CDR3 length equals 14 residues. The germline CDR1 and CDR2 sequences are MNHEY and SMNVEV (reference sequence). Trimming removed 6 bases from V and 6 bases from J; junction bases left unmatched: 5.

V usage is TRBV27 and J usage is TRBJ1-2; D is possibly TRBD1 (5 bases). The CDR3 extends over 15 amino acids. CDR1 and CDR2 (germline): MNHEY, SMNVEV (reference sequence). Between the trimmed V and J ends, which lost 0 bases and 8 bases, there was a span of 16 bases. The CDR3 protein is CASSLSGRDIWGYTF. CDR3 sequence (DNA): TGTGCCAGCAGTTTATCCGGCAGGGATATATGGGGCTACACCTTC.

The V call is TRBV5-1, the J call TRBJ2-7; the D gene is possibly TRBD2 (6 bases). Looked up from germline, CDR1 is SGHRS and CDR2 is YFSETQ. The CDR3 contains 15 residues. V was cut by 5 bases and J by 5 bases, with 20 bases left in between. CDR3 amino acids: CASRLAGTPLDEQYF. DNA for the CDR3: TGCGCCAGCAGACTAGCCGGGACTCCCCTGGACGAGCAGTACTTC.

J is TRBJ1-1 and V is TRBV19, with D possibly matching TRBD1 (5 bases). The CDR3 contains 15 residues. Germline lookup yields CDR1 LNHDA and CDR2 SQIVND (reference sequence). V lost 1 base to trimming and J lost 0 bases, with 9 bases between them. Here the CDR3 DNA reads TGTGCCAGTAGTATAGGAAGGGGAATGAACACTGAAGCTTTCTTT. This encodes CASSIGRGMNTEAFF.